Sequencing of this TCR beta chain was carried out in a study of cytomegalovirus exposure and HLA in healthy donors. Overall study context: Early released data had around 88 million unique TCRs, all coming from HLA-typed donors.

A single count supports this clone. No antigen is known for it. Study findings and constraints: From TCR beta sequences, most subjects' HLA-A and HLA-B alleles were reportedly predicted accurately. In a later analysis, productive TCRs from donors in an Asian-associated ancestry cluster reportedly carried fewer N-insertions than the cohort mean.

PCR used 60 Vbeta primers and 13 Jbeta primers. The assay was immunoSEQ multiplex PCR, and TCRdb's table has in-frame clones only and misses some. The profile shows about 150,000 clones, over 75% of them singletons. CDR3 size: 15 residues. The J segment lost 7 bases and the V segment lost 2 bases, leaving 11 bases of the junction unmatched. Germline CDR1 is SGHRS and CDR2 is YFSETQ. The chain is built from TRBV5-1 and TRBJ1-2; TRBD1 agrees at 7 bases. The sample was PBMCs. This sequence was found in a young woman in good health and CMV-seronegative. The chain's CDR3 is CASSFSLQGQGGYTF. CDR3 nucleotide sequence: TGCGCCAGCAGCTTTAGTCTACAGGGGCAGGGTGGCTACACCTTC. The full variable domain, with the rest looked up from reference TRBV5-1 and TRBJ1-2, is KAGVTQTPRYLIKTRGQQVTLSCSPISGHRSVSWYQQTPGQGLQFLFEYFSETQRNKGNFPGRFSGRQFSNSRSEMNVSTLELGDSALYLCASSFSLQGQGGYTFGSGTRLTVV.